This T cell receptor (beta chain) stems from a study of PD-L1 blockade in urothelial cancer. Study outcomes and limitations: Pretreatment TCR clonality in blood, when below the median, was predictive of better survival.

Sequencing used immunoSEQ multiplex PCR; TCRdb keeps in-frame clones, though not all of them. The sample records 70,000 to 95,000 clones, 84% being singletons. There are a few counts of this clone. Its antigen is not identified. Per the germline V gene, CDR1 is MRHNA and CDR2 is SNTAGT. Trimming stripped 0 bases from V and 9 bases from J, with 12 bases between. CDR3 length equals 13 residues. Time point denoted: pretreatment peripheral blood. This receptor was identified in a man aged 55 to 69 with urothelial cancer. V and J are TRBV6-4 and TRBJ2-7, with no clear D. The sequencing here drew on PBMCs, taken around atezolizumab (anti-PD-L1) treatment. The CDR3 DNA follows: TGTGCCAGCAGTGACTCGAGGCCCCGGTGGCAGTACTTC. Translation gives CASSDSRPRWQYF.